This entry describes one T cell receptor (beta chain). Antigen unknown. This entry belongs to a study of T cell repertoires in ileal Crohn's disease. On the study more broadly: Operated complications were stricturing disease (approximately 61%) and penetrating disease (approximately 39%). Whole-study results and caveats: Endoscopic recurrence occurred in every patient whose clonality exceeded 26.8%.

The CDR3 contains 16 residues. The germline V and J ends were trimmed by 0 bases and 0 bases, with 12 bases remaining between them. The germline V gene encodes CDR1 PRHDT and CDR2 FYEKMQ (reference sequence). TCRB immunosequencing input was 400 to 650 nanograms of biopsy DNA per sample. Libraries were prepared by immunoSEQ multiplex PCR; TCRdb keeps only in-frame clonotypes and omits some of them. The sample has 3,500 to 4,500 clones, roughly three quarters seen once. The TCR originated in an adult with Crohn's disease. The chain couples TRBV13 to TRBJ2-7, with no clear D. The source material was ileal tissue. CDR3 amino acids: CASSLGAPGSSYEQYF. CDR3 nucleotide sequence: TGTGCCAGCAGCTTAGGTGCTCCGGGTAGCTCCTACGAGCAGTACTTC.